Sequencing of this T cell receptor (beta chain) was carried out in a study of identical twins. With no exceptions, donors were healthy Caucasians. TCRdb re-analysed the 5' RACE reads in MiXCR, keeping a single row per CDR3 protein. The table lists approximately 240,000 distinct CDR3 sequences, around an eighth of them singletons. The source of this sequence is a woman under 30 in good health. Sequencing was done on a sample of memory (CD45RO+) T cells sorted from blood.

As DNA, the CDR3 is TGTGCCAGCAGCTTAGCACAGCAGTATGGCTACACCTTC. It is translated as CASSLAQQYGYTF. The chain uses TRBV7-9 and TRBJ1-2, with D hard to call. CDR3 length: 13 residues. V gave up 0 bases and J gave up 5 bases, with 7 bases separating them. Germline lookup yields CDR1 SEHNR and CDR2 FQNEAQ (reference sequence).